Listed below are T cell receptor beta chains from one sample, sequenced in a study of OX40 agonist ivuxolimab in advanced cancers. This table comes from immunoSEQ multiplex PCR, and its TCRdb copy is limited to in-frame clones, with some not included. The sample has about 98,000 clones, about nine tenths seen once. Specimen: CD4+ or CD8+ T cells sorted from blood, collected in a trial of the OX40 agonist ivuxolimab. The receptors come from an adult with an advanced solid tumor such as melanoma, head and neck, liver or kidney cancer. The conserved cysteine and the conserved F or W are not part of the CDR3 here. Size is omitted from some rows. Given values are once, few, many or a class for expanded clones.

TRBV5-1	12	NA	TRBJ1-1	ASSLDTVNTEAF
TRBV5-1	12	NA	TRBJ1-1	ASSLGTVNTEAF
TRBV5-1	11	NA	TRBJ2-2	ASSGQDTGELF
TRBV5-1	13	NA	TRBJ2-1	ASREGTVPYNEQF
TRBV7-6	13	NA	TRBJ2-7	ASSLAGQGQYEQY
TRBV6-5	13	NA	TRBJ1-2	ASSYSQGGDYGYT
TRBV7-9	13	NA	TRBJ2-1	ASSTGTSGKREQF
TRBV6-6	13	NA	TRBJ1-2	ASSFFGQGGDGYT
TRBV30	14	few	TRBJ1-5	AWSGGSSPEGQPQH
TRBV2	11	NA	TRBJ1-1	ASRGQMNTEAF
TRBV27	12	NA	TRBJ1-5	ASRSSGGGQPQH
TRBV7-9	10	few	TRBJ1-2	ASSPNPEGYT
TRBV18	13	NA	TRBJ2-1	ASSPSGTGAQEGF
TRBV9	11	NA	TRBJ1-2	ASSVALGGGYT
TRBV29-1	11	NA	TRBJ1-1	SAIRQGTSEAF
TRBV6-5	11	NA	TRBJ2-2	ASGRGYTGELF
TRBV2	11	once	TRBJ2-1	ASGREGQNEQF
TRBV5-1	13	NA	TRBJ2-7	ASSLVVGENYEQY
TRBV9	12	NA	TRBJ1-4	ASSVRQGDEKLF
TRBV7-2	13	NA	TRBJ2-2	ASSLTSGQVGELF
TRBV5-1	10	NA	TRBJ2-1	ASRTDYNEQF
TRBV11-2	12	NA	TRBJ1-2	ASSLGQGDYGYT
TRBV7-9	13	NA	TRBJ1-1	ASSPSLEGLTEAF
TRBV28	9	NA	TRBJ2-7	ASSLDYEQY
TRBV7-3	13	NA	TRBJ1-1	ASSATGTGTAEAF
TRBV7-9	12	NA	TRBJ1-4	ASSPRRQAEKLF
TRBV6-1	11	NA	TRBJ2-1	ASGAQFLNEQF
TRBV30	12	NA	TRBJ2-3	AWSRLATTDTQY